Listed here are 29 T cell receptor beta chains from one sample, sequenced in a study of blood T cell repertoires in COVID-19. Measured with immunoSEQ multiplex PCR; TCRdb has only the in-frame clones, and not every one. The repertoire holds hundreds of thousands of clones, with about nine tenths as singletons. Source material: peripheral blood. The receptors here all came from a young woman with acute or convalescent COVID-19.

The V gene is TRBV6-5, the J gene TRBJ2-1; no clear D gene. V gave up 7 bases and J gave up 5 bases, with 18 bases separating them. The germline CDR1 and CDR2 sequences are MNHEY and SVGAGI. The CDR3 runs 15 residues. The chain's CDR3 is CASTTPRRYNNEQFF. The DNA for the CDR3 is TGTGCCAGCACCACCCCGCGGAGATACAACAATGAGCAGTTCTTC.

The J gene is TRBJ1-3, the V gene TRBV11-3; 7 positions match TRBD1. After removal of 4 bases from V and 0 bases from J, the junction contained 15 bases not matched to a gene. The CDR3 is made up of 19 amino acids. Germline V gene sequence: CDR1 SGHNT, CDR2 YENEEA. The CDR3 nucleotides read TGTGCCAGCAGCTGGCCGGGACAGTATCGTCCATCCTCTGGAAACACCATATATTTT. Its protein is CASSWPGQYRPSSGNTIYF.

The chain links TRBV9 to TRBJ2-3; 12 bases agree with TRBD2. CDR3 length equals 17 residues. J was trimmed by 6 bases and V by 4 bases; bases with no gene match: 12. Per the germline V gene, CDR1 is SGDLS and CDR2 is YYNGEE. Here the CDR3 DNA reads TGTGCCAGCAGCCCTATAGTCCTAGCGGGGGGGCAGGATACGCAGTATTTT. Translation: CASSPIVLAGGQDTQYF.

The chain uses TRBV27 and TRBJ1-5; 7 bases are shared with TRBD1. The CDR3 has 16 amino acids. V shed 6 bases and J 0 bases; nucleotides not matched to a gene: 8. Germline lookup yields CDR1 MNHEY and CDR2 SMNVEV (reference sequence). CDR3 amino acids: CASRLAAGGSNQPQHF. CDR3 nucleotide sequence: TGTGCCAGCAGGCTGGCCGCAGGGGGTAGCAATCAGCCCCAGCATTTT.

This CDR3 is CASTFQGAGGNTIYF. Written as DNA, the CDR3 is TGTGCCAGCACTTTTCAGGGGGCGGGAGGAAACACCATATATTTT. The rearrangement uses TRBV6-5 and TRBJ1-3, with TRBD1 identical over 8 bases. This CDR3 region has 15 residues. The germline V gene has CDR1 MNHEY and CDR2 SVGAGI. V lost 7 bases, J lost 4 bases, and 9 bases stayed unmatched.

The rearrangement links TRBV12-3 or TRBV12-4 to TRBJ2-7, with D perhaps matching TRBD2 (5 bases). The CDR3 is 13 residues long. V was cut by 3 bases and J by 5 bases, with 11 bases left in between. In nucleotides, the CDR3 is TGTGCCAGCAGTTTTCGGGGTACCCACGAGCAGTACTTC. Residues: CASSFRGTHEQYF.

This clone was observed a single time. Other DNA sequences in the sample encode the same CDR3. The chain links TRBV12-3 or TRBV12-4 to TRBJ2-4; D is perhaps TRBD1 (5 bases). The CDR3 is 13 amino acids. The germline V and J ends were trimmed by 5 bases and 12 bases, with 17 bases remaining between them. DNA for the CDR3: TGTGCCAGCAGTCCAGGGTCGATGGTTCATCAGTACTTC. Translated, it gives CASSPGSMVHQYF.

This chain connects TRBV6-5 to TRBJ2-7; 7 bases are a match to TRBD1. The CDR3 runs 13 residues. From germline, CDR1 is MNHEY and CDR2 SVGAGI. Trimming removed 7 bases from V and 3 bases from J; junction bases left unmatched: 6. The CDR3 bases are TGTGCCAGCAATTTAGGACAGGTCTACGAGCAGTACTTC. Protein sequence: CASNLGQVYEQYF.

The chain recombines TRBV6-1 with TRBJ2-2; TRBD1 might be the D (5 bases). Deletions cut 0 bases from V and 4 bases from J, with 15 bases between. The CDR3 consists of 17 residues. The germline V gene has CDR1 MNHNS and CDR2 SASEGT. The CDR3: CASSEAWQGWFTGELFF. The CDR3 region has the DNA TGTGCCAGCAGTGAAGCCTGGCAGGGTTGGTTCACCGGGGAGCTGTTTTTT.

This clone showed up just once. The chain is built from TRBV27 and TRBJ1-4, with D perhaps matching TRBD1 (6 bases). This CDR3 comprises 14 residues. V gave up 4 bases and J gave up 3 bases, with 9 bases separating them. Germline V gene sequence: CDR1 MNHEY, CDR2 SMNVEV (reference sequence). CDR3 in DNA: TGTGCCAGCAGTTACAGGGCGGCTAATGAAAAACTGTTTTTT. It encodes CASSYRAANEKLFF.

The chain carries TRBV5-1 and TRBJ1-4, with D possibly TRBD1 on 5 matching bases. Looked up from germline, CDR1 is SGHRS and CDR2 is YFSETQ. This CDR3 is 15 amino acids long. The ends were cut back, 1 base at V and 3 bases at J, with 10 bases in the middle. CDR3 in amino acids: CASSLPQGANEKLFF. The CDR3, as DNA: TGCGCCAGCAGCTTGCCCCAGGGCGCTAATGAAAAACTGTTTTTT.

The V call is TRBV27, the J call TRBJ1-3; D possibly corresponds to TRBD1 (6 bases). Germline V gene lookup returns CDR1 MNHEY and CDR2 SMNVEV (reference sequence). Deletions cut 2 bases from V and 7 bases from J, with 21 bases between. There are 17 residues in the CDR3. In nucleotides, the CDR3 is TGTGCCAGCAGTTTAGGCTGGGGCCTCCCAGGGGTTAACACCATATATTTT. The encoded protein is CASSLGWGLPGVNTIYF.

As DNA, the CDR3 is TGTGCCTGGAGTGTTGGGTTCCAGGGTCATGGCTACACCTTC. Its protein product is CAWSVGFQGHGYTF. This chain joins TRBV30 and TRBJ1-2; tentatively, D is TRBD1 (5 bases). In germline, CDR1 is GTSNPN, CDR2 SVGIG (reference sequence). V lost 0 bases and J 6 bases, leaving 14 bases between the germline ends. CDR3 length: 14 residues.

This clone was detected a few times. The rearrangement joins TRBV2 to TRBJ1-6; tentative D call: TRBD1 (6 bases). Germline V CDR1 and CDR2: SNHLY, FYNNEI. Trimming pared 7 bases from V and 8 bases from J, leaving 15 bases between. This CDR3 is 14 amino acids long. The CDR3 region has the DNA TGTGCCAGCAACGTCTGGGCAGGGGATTCACCCCTCCACTTT. This gives the protein CASNVWAGDSPLHF.

This clone was observed once. This chain joins TRBV18 and TRBJ1-5; D is perhaps TRBD1 (5 bases). This CDR3 spans 13 amino acids. The V end was cut by 4 bases, the J end by 3 bases, with 7 bases between. Germline CDR1 KGHSH, CDR2 LQKENI. CDR3: CASSRQLNQPQHF. In DNA, the CDR3 is TGTGCCAGCTCACGACAGCTCAATCAGCCCCAGCATTTT. The variable domain in full, completed from reference TRBV18 and TRBJ1-5, reads NAGVMQNPRHLVRRRGQEARLRCSPMKGHSHVYWYRQLPEEGLKFMVYLQKENIIDESGMPKERFSAEFPKEGPSILRIQQVVRGDSAAYFCASSRQLNQPQHFGDGTRLSIL.

The chain links TRBV15 to TRBJ2-7; 10 bases fit TRBD1. V trimming: 3 bases; J trimming: 2 bases; junction bases outside the gene matches: 4. Germline CDR1 and CDR2: LNHNV and YYDKDF (reference sequence). The CDR3 consists of 15 residues. The CDR3, as DNA: TGTGCCACCAGCAGTGGACAGGGGGTAGCCTACGAGCAGTACTTC. Amino acid sequence: CATSSGQGVAYEQYF.

The chain employs TRBV2 and TRBJ2-3, with 9 bases lining up with TRBD2. This CDR3 has 17 residues. V gave up 5 bases and J gave up 2 bases; unmatched junction bases: 11. Germline V lookup: CDR1 SNHLY, CDR2 FYNNEI. CDR3 sequence reads: CASSRRQRGDLTDTQYF. The CDR3 DNA reads as TGTGCCAGCAGTAGGAGACAGCGGGGGGACCTCACAGATACGCAGTATTTT.

The V and J genes are TRBV14 and TRBJ1-1; no definite D call. V shed 1 base and J shed 8 bases, with 5 bases lying between them. The V gene's germline CDR1 is SGHDN and CDR2 FVKESK. CDR3 length: 11 residues. The CDR3: CASSQAEEAFF. The CDR3 nucleotides read TGTGCCAGCAGCCAAGCGGAGGAAGCTTTCTTT.

The V call is TRBV4-1, the J call TRBJ2-7, with TRBD2 matching over 7 bases. After removal of 3 bases from V and 0 bases from J, the junction contained 11 bases not matched to a gene. This CDR3 is built from 17 residues. Germline CDR1 MGHRA, CDR2 YSYEKL. The CDR3 reads CASSQATTGTTSYEQYF. Here the CDR3 DNA reads TGCGCCAGCAGCCAGGCGACTACCGGGACTACCTCCTACGAGCAGTACTTC.

Ten or more counts support this clone. This chain uses TRBV6-4 with TRBJ1-1; a possible D gene is TRBD1 (5 bases). V shed 3 bases and J shed 4 bases, with 12 bases lying between them. Germline V CDR1 and CDR2: MRHNA, SNTAGT. The CDR3 loop spans 14 amino acids. The DNA for the CDR3 is TGTGCCAGCAGTGAAGGGGAAGGGGTCACTGAAGCTTTCTTT. It specifies CASSEGEGVTEAFF.

The chain recombines TRBV28 with TRBJ1-1; no firm D call. Germline loops: CDR1 MDHEN, CDR2 SYDVKM. The V end lost 6 bases, the J end lost 1 base, and 18 bases lay between the germline ends. The CDR3 is made up of 16 amino acids. CDR3 nucleotide sequence: TGTGCCAGCAGACTCCCGAGCGGACGTCGGAACACTGAAGCTTTCTTT. Translating it yields CASRLPSGRRNTEAFF.

The chain recombines TRBV9 with TRBJ2-5; 8 positions match TRBD2. Looked up from germline, CDR1 is SGDLS and CDR2 is YYNGEE. J gave up 3 bases and V 4 bases, and 14 bases lay outside the gene matches. The CDR3 totals 17 residues. CDR3 loop: CASSRVGAGAVKETQYF. Here the CDR3 DNA reads TGTGCCAGCAGCAGAGTTGGAGCGGGGGCGGTGAAAGAGACCCAGTACTTC.

The chain couples TRBV19 to TRBJ1-2, with 10 bases aligning to TRBD1. In germline, CDR1 is LNHDA, CDR2 SQIVND (reference sequence). There are 15 residues in the CDR3. The trim removed 7 bases at V and 2 bases at J, leaving 7 bases unmatched. CDR3 sequence: CASTRGGQGNYGYTF. The DNA of the CDR3 is TGTGCCAGTACCCGAGGGGGACAGGGGAACTATGGCTACACCTTC.

The chain uses TRBV11-3 and TRBJ2-2; D may be TRBD2 (6 bases). The CDR3 totals 16 residues. CDR1 is SGHNT, CDR2 YENEEA, per germline. Trimming shortened V by 2 bases and J by 3 bases, and 13 bases separated the two germline ends. The CDR3 region has the DNA TGTGCCAGCAGCTTAACGTGGGGGGAGGACACCGGGGAGCTGTTTTTT. It yields the protein CASSLTWGEDTGELFF.

The gene calls are TRBV5-4 and TRBJ2-7; D ambiguous. Between the trimmed V and J ends, which lost 1 base and 4 bases, there was a span of 15 bases. Germline CDR1 reads SGHNT; CDR2 reads YYREEE (reference sequence). The CDR3 is made up of 15 amino acids. The DNA of the CDR3 is TGTGCCAGCAGCTTGTCCCCTCTCCCGGGTTACGAGCAGTACTTC. Protein: CASSLSPLPGYEQYF.

The sample holds a few counts of this clone. This chain links TRBV7-8 with TRBJ1-1; the D is unclear. Germline-derived CDR1 and CDR2 are SGHVS and FQNEAQ. CDR3 length equals 15 residues. V lost 7 bases and J 0 bases, leaving 15 bases between the germline ends. The CDR3 sequence: CASMRTRIMNTEAFF. Here the CDR3 DNA reads TGTGCCAGCATGAGGACTCGTATAATGAACACTGAAGCTTTCTTT.

The rearrangement links TRBV7-2 to TRBJ1-3; 7 bases match TRBD1. V trimming: 1 base; J trimming: 4 bases; junction bases outside the gene matches: 4. CDR3 length: 15 residues. Germline V lookup: CDR1 SGHTA, CDR2 FQGNSA. Here the CDR3 reads CASSLEGAGGNTIYF. The DNA of the CDR3 is TGTGCCAGCAGCTTAGAGGGGGCAGGAGGAAACACCATATATTTT.

The count of this clone is one. The rearrangement links TRBV11-3 to TRBJ2-2; D is possibly TRBD2 (6 bases). This CDR3 comprises 19 residues. With 0 bases removed from V and 0 bases from J, the gap between germline ends came to 17 bases. Looked up from germline, CDR1 is SGHNT and CDR2 is YENEEA. CDR3 region: CASSLDTNWAGPNTGELFF. DNA for the CDR3: TGTGCCAGCAGCTTAGATACCAATTGGGCGGGACCGAACACCGGGGAGCTGTTTTTT.

V and J are TRBV5-4 and TRBJ1-2, with D tentatively TRBD1 (6 bases). V was cut by 1 base and J by 4 bases, with 8 bases left in between. CDR1 and CDR2 from the germline V gene are SGHNT and YYREEE (reference sequence). CDR3 length equals 13 residues. In DNA form, the CDR3 reads TGTGCCAGCAGCTTGCAGGGGACCTATGGCTACACCTTC. Protein sequence: CASSLQGTYGYTF.